A selection of T cell receptor beta chains follows, all from one sample in a study of cytomegalovirus exposure and HLA in healthy donors. The repertoire was sequenced with immunoSEQ multiplex PCR; TCRdb's copy has only in-frame clones and lacks some. Of roughly 190,000 clones in the sample, approximately 81% were seen once. Input material: PBMCs. The receptor source for this set is a man aged 50-59 years in good health and CMV-seronegative. The CDR3 runs from the conserved cysteine through the conserved F or W. The D gene is left open where the match is weak. Rows give clone size only sometimes, using once, few, many, or a class for an expanded clone.

cdr3_length: 13; clone_size: NA; d_call: NA; v_call: TRBV9; j_call: TRBJ2-5; cdr3_nt: TGTGCCAGCAGCGTAAGGTCCGGGGAGACCCAGTACTTC; cdr3_aa: CASSVRSGETQYF
cdr3_length: 14; clone_size: once; d_call: NA; v_call: TRBV4-1; j_call: TRBJ1-2; cdr3_nt: TGCGCCAGCAGCCAGGATCTTGGACAGCTCCACTACACCTTC; cdr3_aa: CASSQDLGQLHYTF
cdr3_length: 18; clone_size: few; d_call: NA; v_call: TRBV7-8; j_call: TRBJ2-1; cdr3_nt: TGTGCCAGCAGCTTAGAGGGCCGGGGGAGGAGCTCCTACAATGAGCAGTTCTTC; cdr3_aa: CASSLEGRGRSSYNEQFF
cdr3_length: 15; clone_size: NA; d_call: NA; v_call: TRBV2; j_call: TRBJ2-7; cdr3_nt: TGTGCCAGCAGTGATGTTGGGGGGGCGTCCTACGAGCAGTACTTC; cdr3_aa: CASSDVGGASYEQYF
cdr3_length: 15; clone_size: NA; d_call: NA; v_call: TRBV5-6; j_call: TRBJ1-1; cdr3_nt: TGTGCCAGCAGCTCGGGATTTGAGCTGAACACTGAAGCTTTCTTT; cdr3_aa: CASSSGFELNTEAFF
cdr3_length: 14; clone_size: NA; d_call: NA; v_call: TRBV6-5; j_call: TRBJ1-6; cdr3_nt: TGTGCCAGCTTCCAGGGGAATTGGGGTTCACCCCTCCACTTT; cdr3_aa: CASFQGNWGSPLHF
cdr3_length: 15; clone_size: NA; d_call: NA; v_call: TRBV4-2; j_call: TRBJ2-2; cdr3_nt: TGTGCCAGCAGCCAAGAGCGGGCGAACACCGGGGAGCTGTTTTTT; cdr3_aa: CASSQERANTGELFF
cdr3_length: 16; clone_size: NA; d_call: TRBD1; v_call: TRBV19; j_call: TRBJ2-2; cdr3_nt: TGTGCCAGTACGGCGGCGGCAGGGGGCCCCCCCGGGGAGCTGTTTTTT; cdr3_aa: CASTAAAGGPPGELFF
cdr3_length: 16; clone_size: NA; d_call: TRBD1; v_call: TRBV19; j_call: TRBJ1-6; cdr3_nt: TGTGCCAGTAGTCGAACGGGACAGTACCTTAATTCACCCCTCCACTTT; cdr3_aa: CASSRTGQYLNSPLHF
cdr3_length: 15; clone_size: once; d_call: TRBD1; v_call: TRBV11-2; j_call: TRBJ2-7; cdr3_nt: TGTGCCAGCAGGGCGGTGGGGGGACAGGGCTACGAGCAGTACTTC; cdr3_aa: CASRAVGGQGYEQYF
cdr3_length: 14; clone_size: NA; d_call: NA; v_call: TRBV15; j_call: TRBJ2-7; cdr3_nt: TGTGCCACCAGCGAACAGGGTGGCTCCTACGAGCAGTACTTC; cdr3_aa: CATSEQGGSYEQYF
cdr3_length: 14; clone_size: NA; d_call: TRBD1; v_call: TRBV7-8; j_call: TRBJ1-6; cdr3_nt: TGTGCCAGCAGCCGGGACAGGGGGCTCTCACCCCTCCACTTT; cdr3_aa: CASSRDRGLSPLHF
cdr3_length: 15; clone_size: NA; d_call: NA; v_call: TRBV15; j_call: TRBJ1-5; cdr3_nt: TGTGCCACCAGCAGAGATCGGGGGGCCAGTCAGCCCCAGCATTTT; cdr3_aa: CATSRDRGASQPQHF
cdr3_length: 14; clone_size: NA; d_call: TRBD1; v_call: TRBV10-3; j_call: TRBJ2-3; cdr3_nt: TGTGCCATCGCTCGGGGACAGGGGGCAGATACGCAGTATTTT; cdr3_aa: CAIARGQGADTQYF
cdr3_length: 15; clone_size: NA; d_call: NA; v_call: TRBV9; j_call: TRBJ1-2; cdr3_nt: TGTGCCAGCAGTCCCTCAGGGGCCCAAAACTATGGCTACACCTTC; cdr3_aa: CASSPSGAQNYGYTF
cdr3_length: 15; clone_size: once; d_call: TRBD2; v_call: TRBV13; j_call: TRBJ2-7; cdr3_nt: TGTGCCAGCAGCTGGGAGGGGCTAGCGGGGGGTGAGCAGTACTTC; cdr3_aa: CASSWEGLAGGEQYF
cdr3_length: 15; clone_size: NA; d_call: NA; v_call: TRBV6-1; j_call: TRBJ1-1; cdr3_nt: TGTGCCAGCAGTTCCCATTCGACAAGGAACACTGAAGCTTTCTTT; cdr3_aa: CASSSHSTRNTEAFF
cdr3_length: 16; clone_size: NA; d_call: NA; v_call: TRBV19; j_call: TRBJ2-3; cdr3_nt: TGTGCCAGTAGTAACCGTAGGACAGGAGGAGGGGATACGCAGTATTTT; cdr3_aa: CASSNRRTGGGDTQYF
cdr3_length: 15; clone_size: NA; d_call: NA; v_call: TRBV7-6; j_call: TRBJ1-6; cdr3_nt: TGTGCCAGCAGCTTCGACAGTGATGATAATTCACCCCTCCACTTT; cdr3_aa: CASSFDSDDNSPLHF
cdr3_length: 15; clone_size: once; d_call: TRBD2; v_call: TRBV7-2; j_call: TRBJ2-1; cdr3_nt: TGTGCCAGCAGACCCGGACTAGGATCTGGCAATGAGCAGTTCTTC; cdr3_aa: CASRPGLGSGNEQFF
cdr3_length: 14; clone_size: NA; d_call: NA; v_call: TRBV7-9; j_call: TRBJ1-1; cdr3_nt: TGTGCCAGCAGCTCCATAGGGGGGAACACTGAAGCTTTCTTT; cdr3_aa: CASSSIGGNTEAFF
cdr3_length: 16; clone_size: NA; d_call: TRBD2; v_call: TRBV7-2; j_call: TRBJ2-5; cdr3_nt: TGTGCCAGCAGCTCCCCTAGCGGGGGACCTGGTGGGACCCAGTACTTC; cdr3_aa: CASSSPSGGPGGTQYF
cdr3_length: 15; clone_size: NA; d_call: TRBD2; v_call: TRBV5-6; j_call: TRBJ2-7; cdr3_nt: TGTGCCAGCAGCCGGGGGGGCCAAGGTTCCTACGAGCAGTACTTC; cdr3_aa: CASSRGGQGSYEQYF
cdr3_length: 16; clone_size: NA; d_call: TRBD1; v_call: TRBV7-2; j_call: TRBJ2-7; cdr3_nt: TGTGCCAGCAGCTTAAGGGTGACAGGGGATAGTGGCGAGCAGTACTTC; cdr3_aa: CASSLRVTGDSGEQYF
cdr3_length: 13; clone_size: NA; d_call: TRBD1; v_call: TRBV4-1; j_call: TRBJ2-5; cdr3_nt: TGCGCTTCCGGAAGGGGGCTCGTGGAGACCCAGTACTTC; cdr3_aa: CASGRGLVETQYF
cdr3_length: 13; clone_size: NA; d_call: NA; v_call: TRBV7-9; j_call: TRBJ1-2; cdr3_nt: TGTGCCAGCAGCTTAGGAGACCTGGGCGGCTACACCTTC; cdr3_aa: CASSLGDLGGYTF
cdr3_length: 13; clone_size: few; d_call: NA; v_call: TRBV2; j_call: TRBJ2-5; cdr3_nt: TGTGCCAGCAGGAGGGACATCCAAGAGACCCAGTACTTC; cdr3_aa: CASRRDIQETQYF
cdr3_length: 10; clone_size: NA; d_call: NA; v_call: TRBV27; j_call: TRBJ2-7; cdr3_nt: TGTGCCAGCAGTCCACGGGGGCAGTACTTC; cdr3_aa: CASSPRGQYF
cdr3_length: 15; clone_size: NA; d_call: NA; v_call: TRBV7-9; j_call: TRBJ2-5; cdr3_nt: TGTGCCAGCAGCTATCGACAGGGTGGAGGGGAGACCCAGTACTTC; cdr3_aa: CASSYRQGGGETQYF
cdr3_length: 16; clone_size: NA; d_call: TRBD1; v_call: TRBV19; j_call: TRBJ2-7; cdr3_nt: TGTGCCAGTAGTCGCTACGGGACAGGGGCCTCCTACGAGCAGTACTTC; cdr3_aa: CASSRYGTGASYEQYF
cdr3_length: 11; clone_size: NA; d_call: NA; v_call: TRBV10-3; j_call: TRBJ2-3; cdr3_nt: TGTGCCGTCCGGGGGACAGATACGCAGTATTTT; cdr3_aa: CAVRGTDTQYF
cdr3_length: 15; clone_size: NA; d_call: NA; v_call: TRBV5-1; j_call: TRBJ2-7; cdr3_nt: TGCGCCAGCAGCTTGGAAGTTACAGGGCCACACGAGCAGTACTTC; cdr3_aa: CASSLEVTGPHEQYF
cdr3_length: 13; clone_size: NA; d_call: NA; v_call: TRBV19; j_call: TRBJ2-2; cdr3_nt: TGTGCCAGTAGTGAGCTCTATGGCGGGGAGCTGTTTTTT; cdr3_aa: CASSELYGGELFF
cdr3_length: 15; clone_size: NA; d_call: TRBD1; v_call: TRBV6-4; j_call: TRBJ1-2; cdr3_nt: TGTGCCAGCAGTGATCAACGACAGGGCAACTATGGCTACACCTTC; cdr3_aa: CASSDQRQGNYGYTF
cdr3_length: 14; clone_size: few; d_call: NA; v_call: TRBV7-9; j_call: TRBJ1-5; cdr3_nt: TGTGCCAGCAGCCCTGGGGGGTTCAATCAGCCCCAGCATTTT; cdr3_aa: CASSPGGFNQPQHF
cdr3_length: 19; clone_size: NA; d_call: NA; v_call: TRBV7-9; j_call: TRBJ1-4; cdr3_nt: TGTGCCAGCAGCCTACAACGTTACCTAGTGGGGCCTTTTATGGAAAAACTGTTTTTT; cdr3_aa: CASSLQRYLVGPFMEKLFF
cdr3_length: 11; clone_size: NA; d_call: NA; v_call: TRBV30; j_call: TRBJ1-1; cdr3_nt: TGTGCCTGGAGTGGGGGGGTTGAAGCTTTCTTT; cdr3_aa: CAWSGGVEAFF
cdr3_length: 15; clone_size: NA; d_call: TRBD1; v_call: TRBV11-1; j_call: TRBJ2-1; cdr3_nt: TGTGCCAGCAGCTTTACAGGGGGTACCTACAATGAGCAGTTCTTC; cdr3_aa: CASSFTGGTYNEQFF
cdr3_length: 13; clone_size: NA; d_call: NA; v_call: TRBV19; j_call: TRBJ2-5; cdr3_nt: TGTGCCAGTACCGATCGGACTGAAGAGACCCAGTACTTC; cdr3_aa: CASTDRTEETQYF
cdr3_length: 18; clone_size: NA; d_call: TRBD1; v_call: TRBV7-9; j_call: TRBJ1-2; cdr3_nt: TGTTCCAGCAGCTCACAACGACCTTGGGGACAGGGTCTATATGGCTACACCTTC; cdr3_aa: CSSSSQRPWGQGLYGYTF
cdr3_length: 12; clone_size: NA; d_call: NA; v_call: TRBV5-1; j_call: TRBJ2-3; cdr3_nt: TGCGCCAGCAGCTTGGATTCCTATACGCAGTATTTT; cdr3_aa: CASSLDSYTQYF
cdr3_length: 14; clone_size: NA; d_call: TRBD1; v_call: TRBV6-5; j_call: TRBJ1-5; cdr3_nt: TGTGCCAGCAGTCGGACAGGGGGCGATCAGCCCCAGCATTTT; cdr3_aa: CASSRTGGDQPQHF
cdr3_length: 11; clone_size: NA; d_call: NA; v_call: TRBV9; j_call: TRBJ1-2; cdr3_nt: TGTGCCAGCAGGGGGGGGAGAGGCTACACCTTC; cdr3_aa: CASRGGRGYTF
cdr3_length: 15; clone_size: NA; d_call: NA; v_call: TRBV27; j_call: TRBJ1-4; cdr3_nt: TGTGCCAGCAGTCGTTACCGGGGGGCTAATGAAAAACTGTTTTTT; cdr3_aa: CASSRYRGANEKLFF
cdr3_length: 15; clone_size: NA; d_call: NA; v_call: TRBV27; j_call: TRBJ1-5; cdr3_nt: TGTGCCAGCAGTTCTTACAGGGATAGCAATCAGCCCCAGCATTTT; cdr3_aa: CASSSYRDSNQPQHF
cdr3_length: 18; clone_size: few; d_call: TRBD2; v_call: TRBV9; j_call: TRBJ2-7; cdr3_nt: TGTGCCAGCAGCGCGACCGTGCAGGTAGGGACTAGGACCTACGAGCAGTACTTC; cdr3_aa: CASSATVQVGTRTYEQYF